Given below is one T cell receptor beta chain in context. Arm-PCR of CDR3 regions with iRepertoire HTBI primers generated TCR beta libraries. TCRdb ran MiXCR on the multiplex PCR reads and lists one entry per CDR3 protein. The table lists hundreds of thousands of distinct CDR3 sequences, roughly 12% of them singletons. Noted time point: newly diagnosed GD, antithyroid drugs for less than 3 months. Researchers made the TCR library from RNA that was extracted from PBMCs. The data originate from a study of regulatory T cells in long-lasting Graves disease. Trimming at V came to 5 bases and at J to 7 bases, leaving 28 bases not matched to a gene. Per the germline V gene, CDR1 is SGHNT and CDR2 is YENEEA. The CDR3 runs to 22 residues. This same sample was also part of a study on T cells in Graves' hyperthyroidism and ophthalmopathy.

The chain is built from TRBV11-3 and TRBJ2-2; 10 bases match TRBD2. This TCR was sampled from a man aged 25-45 years with Graves disease. The specimen was peripheral blood mononuclear cells (PBMCs), collected at new diagnosis, from a patient treated with antithyroid drugs. CDR3 region: CASSLGNRDSRPSGSGIGELFF. The CDR3 nucleotides read TGTGCCAGCAGCCTGGGGAACCGGGACAGTCGCCCTAGCGGGAGCGGTATCGGGGAGCTGTTTTTT.